Here is one T cell receptor (beta chain) with its context. The data were taken from a study of CD8 T cells in Susac syndrome. When the RNA was reverse transcribed, random hexamers were used with an input of about 0.45 to 1 ug. TCRdb ran MiXCR on the immunoSEQ multiplex PCR reads and lists one entry per CDR3 protein. The repertoire holds some 200,000 distinct CDR3 sequences, approximately 95% seen once, with about 0.17% in the top ten. Per germline, CDR1 DFQATT and CDR2 SNEGSKA (reference sequence). There are 13 residues in the CDR3. V was trimmed by 6 bases and J by 2 bases, leaving 13 bases between them.

Material: CD8+ T cells from PBMCs. This chain links TRBV20-1 with TRBJ1-1; D not resolved. This TCR was recovered from a human donor with Susac syndrome. The CDR3 bases are TGCAGTGCGCGAAGGACTCAAAACACTGAAGCTTTCTTT. As protein: CSARRTQNTEAFF.